This T cell receptor beta chain came from a study of T-cell memory formation after mild COVID-19. This CDR3 spans 18 amino acids. Germline trimming cut 5 bases from V and 2 bases from J; bases unmatched to any gene: 11. TCRdb reprocessed the 5' RACE reads with MiXCR, giving one entry per CDR3 protein. The data hold 120,000 to 150,000 distinct CDR3 sequences, with about a fifth observed a single time. The clonotype comes from an adult woman who had mild COVID-19 (a few samples of this study predate the infection). Cell type and time point are not known. This chain joins TRBV12-3 or TRBV12-4 and TRBJ2-1; TRBD2 matches 11 bases. The material sequenced was PBMCs or a T cell subset sorted from them (not recorded which). In DNA, the CDR3 is TGTGCCAGCAGTCTCCCCAGGGCTAGCGGGAGGACCTACAATGAGCAGTTCTTC. Protein product: CASSLPRASGRTYNEQFF.